One sample yielded the 16 T cell receptor beta chains listed below, sequenced in a study of T cell repertoires in cytomegalovirus infection. A single record per CDR3 protein comes from TCRdb applying MiXCR to the reads. The repertoire has around 260,000 distinct CDR3 sequences, around 9% of them found once; the top ten carry more than 12%. Sequenced sample: PBMCs. These receptors came from a human donor in good health (CMV status not recorded). Some clones in this sample may be carry-over from other donors' samples.

This clonotype was recorded many times. The chain couples TRBV28 to TRBJ1-1, with 9 bases matching TRBD1. Germline loops: CDR1 MDHEN, CDR2 SYDVKM. The CDR3 spans 15 residues. J gave up 11 bases and V 0 bases, and 10 bases lay outside the gene matches. The CDR3 sequence: CASSLWGQGHLGAFF. DNA for the CDR3: TGTGCCAGCAGTTTATGGGGACAGGGTCACCTTGGCGCTTTCTTT.

This clonotype was found many times. This chain links TRBV12-3 or TRBV12-4 with TRBJ2-2, with D possibly being TRBD1 or TRBD2 (5 bases each). V lost 6 bases and J lost 0, with 17 bases in between. The CDR3 runs 17 residues. The CDR3 loop is CASSPHGRGTNTGELFF. CDR3 nucleotide sequence: TGTGCCAGCAGCCCACACGGACGGGGCACGAACACCGGGGAGCTGTTTTTT.

This clonotype was seen at least ten times. V is TRBV7-2 and J is TRBJ2-3, with D possibly being TRBD1 (6 bases). V dropped 3 bases and J dropped 4 bases, with 8 bases sitting between them. The germline CDR1 and CDR2 sequences are SGHTA and FQGNSA. This CDR3 has 13 amino acids. The CDR3 DNA reads TGTGCCAGCAGCTTCGAGGGGGCAGATACGCAGTATTTT. Translating it yields CASSFEGADTQYF.

This clonotype was detected ten times or more. This chain connects TRBV28 to TRBJ2-3; D possibly corresponds to TRBD2 (7 bases). The CDR3 has 15 amino acids. Trimming stripped 3 bases from V and 3 bases from J, with 13 bases between. Germline assignment: CDR1 MDHEN and CDR2 SYDVKM. CDR3: CASSFRGGRTDTQYF. CDR3 sequence (DNA): TGTGCCAGCAGTTTTAGGGGGGGCCGGACAGATACGCAGTATTTT.

The chain has TRBV7-9 and TRBJ1-1, with D possibly being TRBD1 (5 bases). Deletions cut 2 bases from V and 10 bases from J, with 11 bases between. Per germline, CDR1 SEHNR and CDR2 FQNEAQ (reference sequence). The CDR3 has 12 residues. Written as DNA, the CDR3 is TGTGCCAGCAGCTTAAGGGGTTGGGGAGCTTTCTTT. Amino acids: CASSLRGWGAFF.

This clonotype was seen ten or more times. The chain couples TRBV11-3 to TRBJ2-3; 16 bases map to TRBD2. V trimming: 5 bases; J trimming: 3 bases; junction bases outside the gene matches: 8. Germline CDR1 is SGHNT and CDR2 is YENEEA. This CDR3 is built from 18 residues. In nucleotides, the CDR3 is TGTGCCAGCAGCATTGGGACTAGCGGGGGGGCGCCTACAGATACGCAGTATTTT. It is translated as CASSIGTSGGAPTDTQYF.

The V and J genes are TRBV7-2 and TRBJ1-2; TRBD1 might be the D (5 bases). The CDR3 covers 14 residues. The V end lost 11 bases, the J end lost 4 bases, and 20 bases lay between the germline ends. Germline CDR1 SGHTA, CDR2 FQGNSA. DNA of the CDR3: TGTGCCGGAGGAACACCCGGGACGGGCTATGGCTACACCTTC. It codes for CAGGTPGTGYGYTF.

In this sample, this clonotype turned up many times. The chain recombines TRBV19 with TRBJ2-4, with D perhaps TRBD1 (6 bases). CDR1 is LNHDA, CDR2 SQIVND, per germline (reference sequence). Deletions cut 5 bases from V and 0 bases from J, with 11 bases between. The CDR3 has 15 amino acids. The CDR3 nucleotides are TGTGCCAGTAGTCGGACAGCACAAGCCAAAAACATTCAGTACTTC. Translating it yields CASSRTAQAKNIQYF.

This clonotype showed up many times. The rearrangement joins TRBV7-2 to TRBJ2-5; tentatively, D is TRBD2 (5 bases). This CDR3 comprises 14 residues. The V and J ends lost 5 bases and 5 bases respectively, with 15 bases between them. The germline gives CDR1 SGHTA, CDR2 FQGNSA. CDR3 bases: TGTGCCAGCAGCGGAAGGGTGTCGGGGGAGACCCAGTACTTC. Protein: CASSGRVSGETQYF. The variable domain in full, with the rest retrieved from reference TRBV7-2 and TRBJ2-5, is GAGVSQSPSNKVTEKGKDVELRCDPISGHTALYWYRQSLGQGLEFLIYFQGNSAPDKSGLPSDRFSAERTGGSVSTLTIQRTQQEDSAVYLCASSGRVSGETQYFGPGTRLLVL.

A few counts support this clonotype. The CDR3 DNA is TGTGCCACCAGCAGAGATCTATCAGGGGGGCAGTTCTTC. This sequence encodes CATSRDLSGGQFF. The chain carries TRBV15 and TRBJ2-1, with 7 bases matching TRBD1. With V trimmed by 0 bases and J by 12 bases, 5 bases remained unmatched. CDR3 size: 13 residues. Germline V CDR1 and CDR2: LNHNV, YYDKDF (reference sequence).

At least ten counts were recorded for this clonotype. The V gene is TRBV7-2, the J gene TRBJ2-1; TRBD2 matches 12 bases. CDR1 is SGHTA and CDR2 is FQGNSA in the germline V gene. J was trimmed by 7 bases and V by 5 bases; bases with no gene match: 15. The CDR3 is made up of 18 amino acids. CDR3 in amino acids: CASSRNNATSGRSNEQFF. The DNA for the CDR3 is TGTGCCAGCAGCCGCAACAACGCCACTAGCGGGAGGTCGAATGAGCAGTTCTTC.

This clonotype has at least ten counts. J is TRBJ2-7 and V is TRBV7-2; unclear D gene. With 2 bases removed from V and 0 bases from J, the gap between germline ends came to 5 bases. There are 13 residues in the CDR3. Germline CDR1 reads SGHTA; CDR2 reads FQGNSA. This CDR3 is CASSLRISYEQYF. The DNA of the CDR3 is TGTGCCAGCAGCTTAAGGATCTCCTACGAGCAGTACTTC.

This clonotype was observed at least ten times. The chain recombines TRBV7-2 with TRBJ1-1; D is unresolved. The V end lost 1 base, the J end lost 4 bases, and 10 bases lay between the germline ends. The V gene's germline CDR1 is SGHTA and CDR2 FQGNSA. This CDR3 contains 14 residues. CDR3 bases: TGTGCCAGCAGCTTAGTACAAAAAGTCACTGAAGCTTTCTTT. This codes for CASSLVQKVTEAFF.

This clonotype has a count of ten or more. This chain links TRBV7-9 with TRBJ2-1, with TRBD1 matching over 10 bases. V lost 4 bases to trimming and J lost 6 bases; unmatched junction nucleotides: 3. This CDR3 contains 14 residues. Germline CDR1 SEHNR, CDR2 FQNEAQ (reference sequence). This chain's CDR3 is CASSWGTGVNEQFF. As DNA, the CDR3 is TGTGCCAGCAGCTGGGGGACAGGGGTCAATGAGCAGTTCTTC.

J is TRBJ2-7 and V is TRBV6-2 or TRBV6-3; 7 bases are shared with TRBD1. In germline, CDR1 is MNHEY, CDR2 SVGEGT. This CDR3 is built from 15 residues. V trimming: 6 bases; J trimming: 2 bases; junction bases outside the gene matches: 10. DNA for the CDR3: TGTGCCAGCAGCCTCTCTACAGGGGTTCCCTACGAGCAGTACTTC. This encodes CASSLSTGVPYEQYF.

This clonotype was observed a few times. CDR3 sequence reads: CASSLGGQGRGYNEQFF. The DNA for the CDR3 is TGTGCCAGCAGCTTAGGGGGGCAGGGGCGGGGATACAATGAGCAGTTCTTC. This chain links TRBV7-2 with TRBJ2-1, with D perhaps TRBD1 or TRBD2 (6 bases each). CDR3 length: 17 residues. CDR1 and CDR2 (germline): SGHTA, FQGNSA. Trimming removed 1 base at V and 4 bases at J, with 17 bases between.